This entry concerns a single TCR beta chain. The sample belongs to a study of blood T cells in healthy people across ages. All donors came from Russia, were Caucasian and healthy, and spanned ages roughly 6 to 95. V lost 7 bases to trimming and J lost 2 bases, with 15 bases between them. The CDR3 length is 14 residues. Germline V gene data show CDR1 as MNHEY and CDR2 as SMNVEV (reference sequence). The second PCR ran about 6 to 11 cycles with a sample-barcoded 5' primer and J-beta primers. A single record per CDR3 protein comes from TCRdb applying MiXCR to the 5' RACE reads. The data hold about 1.8 million distinct CDR3 sequences, with about 50% observed a single time.

This receptor was taken from a middle-aged woman in good health. The rearrangement uses TRBV27 and TRBJ2-7; D is uncertain. The sequencing sample was made of blood. In nucleotides, the CDR3 is TGTGCCAGCACCCCTCGCAACAGCCCCTACGAGCAGTACTTC. Protein product: CASTPRNSPYEQYF.